Listed here are 13 T cell receptor beta chains from one sample, sequenced in a study of cytomegalovirus exposure and HLA in healthy donors (dated by TCRdb to the late 2010s). The library was obtained by the immunoSEQ multiplex PCR assay. A mixture of 60 forward primers for TCR Vbeta segments and 13 reverse primers for TCR Jbeta segments was used in the multiplex PCR. Sourced from immuneACCESS, this table was stored by TCRdb with only in-frame sequences that have V and J called. A share of the clones is absent; for the studies checked, an unresolved V gene accounts for under half, and the remainder has no known explanation. The sample yields about 180,000 clones; roughly four fifths were counted once. The ten biggest clones cover around 2.2% of the sample. Sample: PBMCs. All receptors derive from a woman aged 25 to 39 in good health and CMV-seronegative.

The V gene is TRBV23-1, the J gene TRBJ2-3; 13 bases are a match to TRBD2. Being an ORF, TRBV23-1 has a function that is uncertain. The ends lost 7 bases at V and 7 bases at J; junction bases unmatched: 5. This CDR3 comprises 14 residues. The CDR3 here is CASTPGLAGHTQYF. DNA for the CDR3: TGCGCCAGCACTCCGGGACTAGCGGGACATACGCAGTATTTT.

This chain links TRBV18 with TRBJ2-2, with 8 bases lining up with TRBD1. The germline V gene has CDR1 KGHSH and CDR2 LQKENI. The V gene end was trimmed by 5 bases and the J gene end by 3 bases; junction bases not matched to a gene: 2. This CDR3 has 14 residues. The CDR3 loop is CASSWTGHTGELFF. For the CDR3, the DNA is TGTGCCAGCTCATGGACAGGGCACACCGGGGAGCTGTTTTTT.

V and J are TRBV7-2 and TRBJ2-5; 9 nucleotides align to TRBD2. Per the germline V gene, CDR1 is SGHTA and CDR2 is FQGNSA. The CDR3 length is 16 residues. J lost 5 bases, V lost 1 base, and 8 bases had no gene match. In DNA, the CDR3 is TGTGCCAGCAGCTTAGTTGCGGGGGGGACCCGGGAGACCCAGTACTTC. Protein sequence: CASSLVAGGTRETQYF. The full variable domain, with the rest looked up from reference TRBV7-2 and TRBJ2-5, is GAGVSQSPSNKVTEKGKDVELRCDPISGHTALYWYRQSLGQGLEFLIYFQGNSAPDKSGLPSDRFSAERTGGSVSTLTIQRTQQEDSAVYLCASSLVAGGTRETQYFGPGTRLLVL.

The rearrangement uses TRBV5-1 and TRBJ2-2; weak D call: TRBD1 (6 bases). The CDR3 contains 14 residues. CDR1 and CDR2 (germline): SGHRS, YFSETQ. The V end lost 5 bases, the J end lost 2 bases, and 10 bases lay between the germline ends. CDR3 residues: CASRPGDNTGELFF. The DNA for the CDR3 is TGCGCCAGCAGACCAGGGGATAACACCGGGGAGCTGTTTTTT.

This clone was counted only a few times. The rearrangement links TRBV9 to TRBJ2-2; the D gene is possibly TRBD2 (6 bases). The CDR3 is made up of 14 amino acids. Germline V lookup: CDR1 SGDLS, CDR2 YYNGEE. V lost 4 bases to trimming and J lost 5 bases, with 12 bases between them. Written as DNA, the CDR3 is TGTGCCAGCAGCCTGTGGGAGGCAACCGGGGAGCTGTTTTTT. Protein: CASSLWEATGELFF.

CDR3 protein: CASSFLGQNDYGYTF. CDR3 nucleotides: TGCGCCAGCAGCTTCCTTGGACAGAATGACTATGGCTACACCTTC. The V call is TRBV5-1, the J call TRBJ1-2, with D possibly being TRBD1 (6 bases). CDR1 is SGHRS and CDR2 is YFSETQ in the germline V gene. V was clipped by 2 bases and J by 3 bases, with 14 bases between them. The CDR3 loop spans 15 amino acids.

The count of this clone is one. The chain couples TRBV10-3 to TRBJ2-5; a weak D match, TRBD2 (6 bases). CDR3 length: 16 amino acids. The V end was cut by 0 bases, the J end by 11 bases, with 22 bases between. Looked up from germline, CDR1 is ENHRY and CDR2 is SYGVKD. As DNA, the CDR3 is TGTGCCATCAGTGAGTCGAATAGGGAGGCTTACGCGGAGCAGTACTTC. It encodes CAISESNREAYAEQYF.

The chain joins TRBV4-2 to TRBJ2-1; 7 nucleotides line up with TRBD1. CDR1 LGHNA and CDR2 YNFKEQ come from the germline V gene. The CDR3 spans 15 residues. V lost 3 bases, J lost 5 bases, and 7 bases stayed unmatched. In nucleotides, the CDR3 is TGTGCCAGCAGCCATCTCTGGACAGGCGACAATGAGCAGTTCTTC. It is translated as CASSHLWTGDNEQFF.

The chain employs TRBV5-8 and TRBJ2-2, with 9 positions matching TRBD2. Germline lookup yields CDR1 SGHTS and CDR2 YDEGEE. The V segment lost 0 bases and the J segment 7 bases; nucleotides outside the gene matches: 7. The length of the CDR3 is 16 residues. The CDR3 DNA follows: TGTGCCAGCAGCTTGGAGGGACTAGCTTTCGTCGGGGAGCTGTTTTTT. Translated, it gives CASSLEGLAFVGELFF.

This clone was counted a single time. The chain is built from TRBV11-2 and TRBJ2-4; the D is unclear. This CDR3 has 15 residues. The V end was cut by 3 bases, the J end by 1 base, with 10 bases between. In germline, CDR1 is SGHAT, CDR2 FQNNGV. The CDR3 loop is CASSFSAGAKNIQYF. The CDR3 DNA is TGTGCCAGCAGCTTCTCAGCCGGGGCCAAAAACATTCAGTACTTC.

V gene TRBV6-1 combines with J gene TRBJ1-5, with a weak D call TRBD1 (6 bases). CDR1 and CDR2 (germline): MNHNS, SASEGT. CDR3 size: 14 residues. V was clipped by 6 bases and J by 4 bases, with 13 bases between them. In DNA form, the CDR3 reads TGTGCCAGCAGGTGGGGGCAGATAAATCAGCCCCAGCATTTT. Translation: CASRWGQINQPQHF.

The genes are TRBV13 and TRBJ2-5; D is possibly TRBD1 (6 bases). The J call may be incorrect, as the DNA end agrees better with TRBJ2-7. Germline assignment: CDR1 PRHDT and CDR2 FYEKMQ (reference sequence). This CDR3 comprises 15 residues. The CDR3 loop is CASSLGLWGPYEQYF. The CDR3 DNA follows: TGTGCCAGCAGCTTAGGCCTTTGGGGGCCCTACGAGCAGTACTTC.

This chain links TRBV10-2 with TRBJ1-5, with D perhaps TRBD1 (6 bases). The CDR3 spans 14 residues. V dropped 3 bases and J dropped 7 bases, with 13 bases sitting between them. The germline gives CDR1 WSHSY, CDR2 SAAADI. CDR3 sequence: CASSETGSGQPQHF. The CDR3 coding sequence is TGCGCCAGCAGTGAAACAGGGTCCGGGCAGCCCCAGCATTTT.